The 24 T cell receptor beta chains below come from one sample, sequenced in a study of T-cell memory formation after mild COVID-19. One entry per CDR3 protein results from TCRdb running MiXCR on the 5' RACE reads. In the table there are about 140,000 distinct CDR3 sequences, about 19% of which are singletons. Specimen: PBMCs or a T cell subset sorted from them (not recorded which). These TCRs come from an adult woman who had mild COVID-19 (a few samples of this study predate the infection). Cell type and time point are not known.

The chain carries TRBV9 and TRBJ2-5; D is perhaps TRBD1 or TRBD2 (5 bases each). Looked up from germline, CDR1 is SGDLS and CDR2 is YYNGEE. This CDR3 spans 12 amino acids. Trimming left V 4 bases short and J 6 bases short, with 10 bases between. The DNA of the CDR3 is TGTGCCAGCAGCCCTCGGGGACAGACCCAGTACTTC. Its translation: CASSPRGQTQYF.

The CDR3 spells CASSLGSIAGGLNEQFF. As DNA, the CDR3 is TGCGCCAGCAGCTTGGGTTCTATAGCGGGAGGGCTGAATGAGCAGTTCTTC. This chain connects TRBV5-1 to TRBJ2-1; 11 nucleotides line up with TRBD2. Looked up from germline, CDR1 is SGHRS and CDR2 is YFSETQ. V dropped 0 bases and J dropped 7; count of bases not matched to a gene: 9. This CDR3 is built from 17 residues.

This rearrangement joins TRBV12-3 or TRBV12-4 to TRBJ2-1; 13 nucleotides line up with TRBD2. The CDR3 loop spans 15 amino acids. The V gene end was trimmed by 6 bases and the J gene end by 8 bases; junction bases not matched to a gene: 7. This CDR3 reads CASSPLAGGPYEQFF. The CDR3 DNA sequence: TGTGCCAGCAGCCCACTAGCGGGAGGGCCGTATGAGCAGTTCTTC.

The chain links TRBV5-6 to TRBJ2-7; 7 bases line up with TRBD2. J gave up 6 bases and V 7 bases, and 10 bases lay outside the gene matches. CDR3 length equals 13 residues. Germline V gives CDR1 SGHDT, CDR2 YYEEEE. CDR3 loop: CASSAGEALEQYF. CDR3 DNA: TGTGCCAGCTCGGCGGGAGAGGCTCTCGAGCAGTACTTC.

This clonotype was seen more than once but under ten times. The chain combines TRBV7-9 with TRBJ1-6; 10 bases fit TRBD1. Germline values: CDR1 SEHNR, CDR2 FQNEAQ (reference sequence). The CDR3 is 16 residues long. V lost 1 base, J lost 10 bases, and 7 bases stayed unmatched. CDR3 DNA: TGTGCCAGCAGCTTAGTAGGCGGACAGGGGGGCTCACCCCTCCACTTT. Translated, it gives CASSLVGGQGGSPLHF.

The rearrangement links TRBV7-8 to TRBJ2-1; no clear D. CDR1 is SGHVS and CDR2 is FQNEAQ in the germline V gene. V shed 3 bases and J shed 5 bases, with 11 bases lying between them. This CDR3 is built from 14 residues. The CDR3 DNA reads TGTGCCAGCAGCTTCTTGGTGAAGAACAATGAGCAGTTCTTC. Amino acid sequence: CASSFLVKNNEQFF.

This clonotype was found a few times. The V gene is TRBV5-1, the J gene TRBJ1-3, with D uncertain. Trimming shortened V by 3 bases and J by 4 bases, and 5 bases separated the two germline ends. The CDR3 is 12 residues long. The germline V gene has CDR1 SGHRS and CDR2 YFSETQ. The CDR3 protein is CASSSTGNTIYF. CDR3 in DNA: TGCGCCAGCAGCTCCACAGGAAACACCATATATTTT.

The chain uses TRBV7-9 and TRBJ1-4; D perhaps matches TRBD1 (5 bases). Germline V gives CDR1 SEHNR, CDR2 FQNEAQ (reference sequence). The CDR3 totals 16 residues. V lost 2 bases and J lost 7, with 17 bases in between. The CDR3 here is CASSLSKGPRVEKLFF. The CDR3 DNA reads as TGTGCCAGCAGCTTATCGAAGGGACCCCGTGTTGAAAAACTGTTTTTT. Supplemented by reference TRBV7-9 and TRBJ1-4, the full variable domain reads DTGVSQNPRHKITKRGQNVTFRCDPISEHNRLYWYRQTLGQGPEFLTYFQNEAQLEKSRLLSDRFSAERPKGSFSTLEIQRTEQGDSAMYLCASSLSKGPRVEKLFFGSGTQLSVL.

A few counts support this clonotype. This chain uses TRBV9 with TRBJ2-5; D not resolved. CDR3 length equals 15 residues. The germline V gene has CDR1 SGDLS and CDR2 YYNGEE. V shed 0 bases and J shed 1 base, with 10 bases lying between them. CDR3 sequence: CASSVGRNFQETQYF. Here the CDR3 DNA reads TGTGCCAGCAGCGTAGGAAGAAACTTCCAAGAGACCCAGTACTTC.

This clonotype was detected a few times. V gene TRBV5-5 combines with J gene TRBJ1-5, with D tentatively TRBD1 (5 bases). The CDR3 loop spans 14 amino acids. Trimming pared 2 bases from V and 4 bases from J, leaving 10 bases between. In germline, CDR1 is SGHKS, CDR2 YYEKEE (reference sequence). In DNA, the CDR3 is TGTGCCAGCAGCTTAGGGACGCAGAATCAGCCCCAGCATTTT. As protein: CASSLGTQNQPQHF.

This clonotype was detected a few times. The CDR3 is CASSPSAGGTYEQYF. CDR3 DNA: TGTGCCAGCAGTCCGTCAGCGGGGGGGACGTACGAGCAGTACTTC. The genes are TRBV12-3 or TRBV12-4 and TRBJ2-7; 10 bases are shared with TRBD2. V lost 5 bases, J lost 4 bases, and 8 bases stayed unmatched. The CDR3 is made up of 15 amino acids.

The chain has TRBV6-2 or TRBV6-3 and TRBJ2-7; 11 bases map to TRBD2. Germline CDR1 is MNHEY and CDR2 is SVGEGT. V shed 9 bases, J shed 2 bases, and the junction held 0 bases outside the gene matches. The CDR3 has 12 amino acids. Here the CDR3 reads CASSGRAYEQYF. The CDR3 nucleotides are TGTGCCAGTAGCGGGAGGGCCTACGAGCAGTACTTC.

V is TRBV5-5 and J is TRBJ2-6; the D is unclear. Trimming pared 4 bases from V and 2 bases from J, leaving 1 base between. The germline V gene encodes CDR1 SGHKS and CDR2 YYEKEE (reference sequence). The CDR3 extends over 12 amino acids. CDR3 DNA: TGTGCCAGCAGCCCTGGGGCCAACGTCCTGACTTTC. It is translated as CASSPGANVLTF. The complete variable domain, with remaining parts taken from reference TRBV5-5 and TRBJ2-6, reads DAGVTQSPTHLIKTRGQQVTLRCSPISGHKSVSWYQQVLGQGPQFIFQYYEKEERGRGNFPDRFSARQFPNYSSELNVNALLLGDSALYLCASSPGANVLTFGAGSRLTVL.

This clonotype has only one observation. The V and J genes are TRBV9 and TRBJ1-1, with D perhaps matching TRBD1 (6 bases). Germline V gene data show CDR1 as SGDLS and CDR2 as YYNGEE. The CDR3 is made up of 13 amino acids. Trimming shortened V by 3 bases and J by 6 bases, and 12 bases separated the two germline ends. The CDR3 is CASSAGVRPEAFF. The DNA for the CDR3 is TGTGCCAGCAGCGCAGGGGTTCGCCCTGAAGCTTTCTTT.

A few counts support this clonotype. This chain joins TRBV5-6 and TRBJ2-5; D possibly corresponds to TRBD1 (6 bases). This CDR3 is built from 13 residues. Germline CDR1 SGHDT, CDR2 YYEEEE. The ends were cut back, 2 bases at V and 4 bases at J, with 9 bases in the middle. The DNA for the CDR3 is TGTGCCAGCAGCTTACAGGGTGTAGAGACCCAGTACTTC. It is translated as CASSLQGVETQYF.

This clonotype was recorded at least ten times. This chain's CDR3 is CASRYTLGRPNEQFF. CDR3 in DNA: TGTGCCAGCAGGTATACGCTCGGACGCCCCAATGAGCAGTTCTTC. The chain joins TRBV6-5 to TRBJ2-1; D unclear. Trimming removed 6 bases at V and 6 bases at J, with 18 bases between. The CDR3 consists of 15 residues. Germline V lookup: CDR1 MNHEY, CDR2 SVGAGI.

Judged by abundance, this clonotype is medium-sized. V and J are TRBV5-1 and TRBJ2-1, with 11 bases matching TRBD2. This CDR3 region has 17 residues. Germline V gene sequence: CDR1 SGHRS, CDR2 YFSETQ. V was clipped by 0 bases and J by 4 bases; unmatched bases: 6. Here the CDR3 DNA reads TGCGCCAGCAGCTTGGCCCCCCTAGCGGGGGGTTACAATGAGCAGTTCTTC. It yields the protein CASSLAPLAGGYNEQFF.

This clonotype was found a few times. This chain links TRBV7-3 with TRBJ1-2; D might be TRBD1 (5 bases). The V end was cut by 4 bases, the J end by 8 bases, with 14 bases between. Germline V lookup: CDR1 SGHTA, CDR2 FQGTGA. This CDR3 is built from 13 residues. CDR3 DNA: TGTGCCAGCAGCTCGGGACTCCCCCAGGGCTACACCTTC. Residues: CASSSGLPQGYTF.

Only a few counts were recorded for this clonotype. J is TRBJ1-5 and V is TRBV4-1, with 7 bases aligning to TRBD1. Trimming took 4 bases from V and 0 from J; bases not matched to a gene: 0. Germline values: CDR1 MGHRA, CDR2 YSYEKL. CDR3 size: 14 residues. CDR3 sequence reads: CASSPGGSNQPQHF. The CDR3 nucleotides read TGCGCCAGCAGCCCAGGGGGTAGCAATCAGCCCCAGCATTTT.

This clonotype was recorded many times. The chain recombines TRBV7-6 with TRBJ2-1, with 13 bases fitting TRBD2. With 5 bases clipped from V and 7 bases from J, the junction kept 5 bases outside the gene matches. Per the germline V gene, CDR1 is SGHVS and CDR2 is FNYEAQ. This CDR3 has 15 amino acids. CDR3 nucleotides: TGTGCCAGCAGCAGCGGGACTAGCGGGGCGAATGAGCAGTTCTTC. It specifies CASSSGTSGANEQFF. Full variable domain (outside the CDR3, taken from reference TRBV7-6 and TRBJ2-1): GAGVSQSPRYKVTKRGQDVALRCDPISGHVSLYWYRQALGQGPEFLTYFNYEAQQDKSGLPNDRFSAERPEGSISTLTIQRTEQRDSAMYRCASSSGTSGANEQFFGPGTRLTVL.

The CDR3 nucleotides read TGTGCCAGTAAGCGCGTCAACTATGGCTACACCTTC. It yields the protein CASKRVNYGYTF. The J gene is TRBJ1-2, the V gene TRBV19, with unresolved D. V dropped 7 bases and J dropped 2 bases, with 8 bases sitting between them. CDR3 length: 12 amino acids. Germline CDR1 and CDR2: LNHDA and SQIVND (reference sequence).

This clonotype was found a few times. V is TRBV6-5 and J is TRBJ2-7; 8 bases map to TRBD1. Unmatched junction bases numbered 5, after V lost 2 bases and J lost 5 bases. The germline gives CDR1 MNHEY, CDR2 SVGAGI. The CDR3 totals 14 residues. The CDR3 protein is CASSYGRGPNEQYF. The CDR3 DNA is TGTGCCAGCAGTTACGGCAGGGGGCCCAACGAGCAGTACTTC.

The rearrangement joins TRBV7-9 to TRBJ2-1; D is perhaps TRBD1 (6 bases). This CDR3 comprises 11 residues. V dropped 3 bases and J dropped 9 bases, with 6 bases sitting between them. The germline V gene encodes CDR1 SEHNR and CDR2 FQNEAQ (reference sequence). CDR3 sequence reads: CASSFRGEQFF. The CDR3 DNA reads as TGTGCCAGCAGCTTCAGGGGTGAGCAGTTCTTC.

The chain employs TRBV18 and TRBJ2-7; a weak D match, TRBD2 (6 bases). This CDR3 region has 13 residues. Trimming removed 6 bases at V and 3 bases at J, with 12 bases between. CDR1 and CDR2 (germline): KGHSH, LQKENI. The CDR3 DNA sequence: TGTGCCAGCTCGCGAGGGAGGCGCTACGAGCAGTACTTC. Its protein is CASSRGRRYEQYF. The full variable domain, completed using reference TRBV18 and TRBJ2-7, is NAGVMQNPRHLVRRRGQEARLRCSPMKGHSHVYWYRQLPEEGLKFMVYLQKENIIDESGMPKERFSAEFPKEGPSILRIQQVVRGDSAAYFCASSRGRRYEQYFGPGTRLTVT.